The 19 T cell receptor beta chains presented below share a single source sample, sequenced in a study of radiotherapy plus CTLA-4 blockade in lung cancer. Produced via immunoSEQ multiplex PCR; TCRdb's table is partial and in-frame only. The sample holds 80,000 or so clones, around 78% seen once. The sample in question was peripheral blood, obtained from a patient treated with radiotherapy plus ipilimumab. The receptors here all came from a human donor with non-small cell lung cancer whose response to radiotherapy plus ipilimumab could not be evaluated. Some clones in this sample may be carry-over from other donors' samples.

The CDR3 loop reads CASSLTSGGTGGSQYF. The CDR3 DNA reads as TGCGCCAGCAGCTTAACTAGCGGGGGGACCGGAGGGTCCCAGTACTTC. V gene TRBV5-1 combines with J gene TRBJ2-5; 12 bases are a match to TRBD2. The CDR3 sequence is 16 residues long. Germline lookup yields CDR1 SGHRS and CDR2 YFSETQ. The V segment lost 2 bases and the J segment 9 bases; nucleotides outside the gene matches: 11.

CDR3 nucleotides: TGCGCCAGCAGCCCGGGACAGGGGGACGATGAAGCTTTCTTT. It codes for CASSPGQGDDEAFF. The rearrangement joins TRBV5-1 to TRBJ1-1, with TRBD1 matching 11 bases. Unmatched junction bases numbered 6, after V lost 4 bases and J lost 7 bases. The CDR3 is 14 residues long. The germline V gene encodes CDR1 SGHRS and CDR2 YFSETQ.

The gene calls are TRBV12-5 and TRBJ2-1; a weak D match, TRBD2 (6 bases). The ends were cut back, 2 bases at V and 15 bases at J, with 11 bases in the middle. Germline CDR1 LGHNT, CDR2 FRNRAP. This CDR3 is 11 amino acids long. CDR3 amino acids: CASGLSGEAFF. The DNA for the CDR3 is TGTGCTAGTGGTTTGTCGGGGGAGGCGTTCTTC.

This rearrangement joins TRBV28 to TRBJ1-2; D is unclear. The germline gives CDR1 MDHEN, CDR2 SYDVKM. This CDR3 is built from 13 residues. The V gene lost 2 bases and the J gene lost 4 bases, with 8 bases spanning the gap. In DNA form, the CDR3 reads TGTGCCAGCAGTTTAGGGCAGAGCTATGGCTACACCTTC. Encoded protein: CASSLGQSYGYTF.

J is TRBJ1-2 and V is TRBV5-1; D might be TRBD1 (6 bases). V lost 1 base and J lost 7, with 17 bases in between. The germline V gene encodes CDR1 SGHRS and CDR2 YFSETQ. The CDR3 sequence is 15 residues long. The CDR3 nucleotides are TGCGCCAGCAGCTTGTCCGTACCAGGGGAGCGTGGCTACACCTTC. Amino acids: CASSLSVPGERGYTF. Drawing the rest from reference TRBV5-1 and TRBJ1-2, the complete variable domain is KAGVTQTPRYLIKTRGQQVTLSCSPISGHRSVSWYQQTPGQGLQFLFEYFSETQRNKGNFPGRFSGRQFSNSRSEMNVSTLELGDSALYLCASSLSVPGERGYTFGSGTRLTVV.

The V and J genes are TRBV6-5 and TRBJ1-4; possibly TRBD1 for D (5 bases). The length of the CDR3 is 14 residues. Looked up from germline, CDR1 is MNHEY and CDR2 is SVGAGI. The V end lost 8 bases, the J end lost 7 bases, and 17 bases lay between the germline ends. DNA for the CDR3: TGTGCCAGCTACGGGGGAGGTGGTGGTGAAAAACTGTTTTTT. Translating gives CASYGGGGGEKLFF.

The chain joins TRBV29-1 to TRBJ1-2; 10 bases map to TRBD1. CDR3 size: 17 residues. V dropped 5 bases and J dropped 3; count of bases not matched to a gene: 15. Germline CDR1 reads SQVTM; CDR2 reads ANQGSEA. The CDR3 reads CSVSNGQGGEVHYGYTF. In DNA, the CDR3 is TGCAGCGTTTCAAACGGACAGGGGGGGGAGGTACACTATGGCTACACCTTC.

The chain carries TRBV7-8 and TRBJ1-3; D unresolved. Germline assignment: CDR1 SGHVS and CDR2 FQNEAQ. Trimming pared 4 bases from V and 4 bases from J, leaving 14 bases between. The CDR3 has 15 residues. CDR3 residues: CASSSSRGLGNTIYF. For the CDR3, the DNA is TGTGCCAGCAGCTCCAGTAGAGGGTTGGGAAACACCATATATTTT.

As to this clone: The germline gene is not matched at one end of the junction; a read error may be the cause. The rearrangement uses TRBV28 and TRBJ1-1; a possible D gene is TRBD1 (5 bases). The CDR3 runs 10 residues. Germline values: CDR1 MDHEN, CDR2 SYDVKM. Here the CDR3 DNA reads TGTGCCAGCAGTTTAGGGGGGGTCTATTTT. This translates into CASSLGGVYF.

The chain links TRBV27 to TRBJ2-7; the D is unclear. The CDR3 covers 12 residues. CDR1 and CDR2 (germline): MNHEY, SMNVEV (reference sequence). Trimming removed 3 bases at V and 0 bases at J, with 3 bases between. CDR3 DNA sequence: TGTGCCAGCAGTTTCCTCTCCTACGAGCAGTACTTC. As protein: CASSFLSYEQYF.

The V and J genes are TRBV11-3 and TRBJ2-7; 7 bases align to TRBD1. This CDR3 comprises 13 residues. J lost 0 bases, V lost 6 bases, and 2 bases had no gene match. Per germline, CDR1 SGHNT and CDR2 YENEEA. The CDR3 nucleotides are TGTGCCAGCAGGGGGACAGACTCCTACGAGCAGTACTTC. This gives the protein CASRGTDSYEQYF.

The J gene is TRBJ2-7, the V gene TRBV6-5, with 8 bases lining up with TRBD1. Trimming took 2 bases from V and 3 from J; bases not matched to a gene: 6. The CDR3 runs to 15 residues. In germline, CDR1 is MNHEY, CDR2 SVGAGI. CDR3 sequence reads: CASSYTNDRGYEQYF. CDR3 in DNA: TGTGCCAGCAGTTACACAAACGACAGGGGCTACGAGCAGTACTTC.

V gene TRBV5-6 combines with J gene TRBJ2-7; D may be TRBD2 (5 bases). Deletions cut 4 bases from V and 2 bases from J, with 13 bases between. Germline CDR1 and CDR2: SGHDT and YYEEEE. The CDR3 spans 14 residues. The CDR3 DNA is TGTGCCAGCAGCCGCGGGTCTGGTGCCTACGAGCAGTACTTC. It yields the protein CASSRGSGAYEQYF.

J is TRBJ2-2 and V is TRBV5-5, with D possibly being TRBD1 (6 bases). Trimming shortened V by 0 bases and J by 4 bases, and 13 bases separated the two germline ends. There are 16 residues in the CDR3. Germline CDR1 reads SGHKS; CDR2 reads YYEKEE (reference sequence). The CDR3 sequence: CASSLAGQRITGELFF. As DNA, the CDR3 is TGTGCCAGCAGCTTGGCAGGACAGAGGATCACCGGGGAGCTGTTTTTT.

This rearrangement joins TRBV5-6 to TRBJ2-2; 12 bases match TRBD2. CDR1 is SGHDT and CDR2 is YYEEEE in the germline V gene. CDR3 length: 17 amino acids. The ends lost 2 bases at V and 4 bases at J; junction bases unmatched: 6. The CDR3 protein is CASSLTSGGFGTGELFF. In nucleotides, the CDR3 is TGTGCCAGCAGCTTAACTAGCGGGGGGTTTGGCACCGGGGAGCTGTTTTTT. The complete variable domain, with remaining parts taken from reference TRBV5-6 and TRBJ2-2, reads DAGVTQSPTHLIKTRGQQVTLRCSPKSGHDTVSWYQQALGQGPQFIFQYYEEEERQRGNFPDRFSGHQFPNYSSELNVNALLLGDSALYLCASSLTSGGFGTGELFFGEGSRLTVL.

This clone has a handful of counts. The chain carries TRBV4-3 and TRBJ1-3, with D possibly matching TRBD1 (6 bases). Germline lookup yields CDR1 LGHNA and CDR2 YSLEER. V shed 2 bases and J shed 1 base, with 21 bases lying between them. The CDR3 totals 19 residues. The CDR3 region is CASSQIARQVHSSGNTIYF. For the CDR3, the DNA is TGCGCCAGCAGCCAAATAGCCCGACAGGTCCACTCGTCTGGAAACACCATATATTTT.

The CDR3 region has the DNA TGTGCCAGCAGCCGGGGGGGGACAGCCCGGGGTTCACCCCTCCACTTT. It codes for CASSRGGTARGSPLHF. V and J are TRBV28 and TRBJ1-6; 7 bases fit TRBD1. The ends lost 6 bases at V and 9 bases at J; junction bases unmatched: 14. Germline V lookup: CDR1 MDHEN, CDR2 SYDVKM. This CDR3 spans 16 amino acids.

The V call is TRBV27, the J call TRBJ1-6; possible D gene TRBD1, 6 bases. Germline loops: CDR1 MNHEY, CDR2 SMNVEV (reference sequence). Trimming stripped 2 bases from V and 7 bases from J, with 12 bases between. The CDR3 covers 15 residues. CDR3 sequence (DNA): TGTGCCAGCAGTTTAGGAGGGGGGGTCAATTCACCCCTCCACTTT. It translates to CASSLGGGVNSPLHF.

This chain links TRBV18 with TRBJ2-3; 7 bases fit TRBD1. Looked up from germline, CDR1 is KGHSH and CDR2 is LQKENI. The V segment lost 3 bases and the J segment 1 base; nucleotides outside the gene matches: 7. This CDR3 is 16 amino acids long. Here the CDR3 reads CASSPLGQDRTDTQYF. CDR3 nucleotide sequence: TGTGCCAGCTCACCTCTCGGACAGGACCGCACAGATACGCAGTATTTT.